This TCR beta chain was sequenced for a study of blood T cell repertoires in COVID-19 (TCRdb year 2020). Regarding the complete study: Collaborator samples came from the United States, Italy and Spain and covered acute and convalescent phases of COVID-19. The material from the prospective study consisted of cDNA or gDNA derived from T cells, B-cell-depleted T cells, or PBMCs. Deeply sampled blood TCRbeta repertoires from subjects exposed to, actively infected with, or recovered from COVID-19 were included in the dataset. The repertoires were released in a freely available public database intended as a resource for research on the immune response to SARS-CoV-2. The samples were drawn from two sources: the first 160 participants of the ongoing ImmuneRACE study, and 950 to 1,500 subjects contributed by 6 global collaborators. Sample metadata almost always included a de-identified subject ID, COVID-19 status, age in years and sex. Where HLA class I and class II types were available, the types were taken from metadata supplied by the sample provider, not from assay-based typing. Overall study outcomes, separate from this receptor: The amount of clinical and demographic metadata varied by source and participant and was provided uncurated.

TCRbeta CDR3 regions were amplified from genomic DNA using the immunoSEQ Assay, a bias-controlled multiplex PCR. On the study's bioinformatics: The number of nucleated cells in each sample was estimated from the amplification of reference gene primers within the assay. Sequence reads were collapsed and filtered to measure the absolute abundance of every unique TCRbeta CDR3 rearrangement. For each sample, productive Simpson clonality was calculated as the square root of Simpson's diversity index over productive rearrangements. TCRdb holds this immuneACCESS table with in-frame rearrangements only. Some clones are missing; in checked studies, unresolved V genes explain under half, and the rest has no known cause. V and J calls and clone size are as listed in that table; D and trimming were resolved from the DNA. A total of 150,000 or so clones appear in this sample, around 80% of them only once. The ten most abundant clones make up around 15% of the sample.

Participants in the prospective study were aged roughly 18 to 100 years, lived in about two dozen United States geographic areas, and enrolled through a virtual design. To assign participants to cohorts, the prospective study relied on clinical history that participants themselves reported in a screening survey and a study questionnaire. For ImmuneRACE Cohort 3, a participant was defined as recovered based on two consecutive negative NP/OP PCR tests, clearance by a healthcare professional, or resolution of symptoms. Each participant in the prospective study had whole blood, serum and a nasopharyngeal or oropharyngeal swab collected by mobile phlebotomists. Participants in the prospective study had the option to provide additional blood draws and questionnaires over a 2-month period. Prospective study blood samples were shipped either frozen or at room temperature before DNA extraction. This clone was found a few times. The target of this receptor is not known. There are no base qualities to consult, and no much larger clone falls within one base.

V and J are truncated by 0 bases and 0 bases respectively, leaving an intervening sequence of 10 bases. From a lookup of the germline V gene, CDR1 and CDR2 are SGDLS and YYNGEE. The CDR3 measures 16 amino acids from cysteine to phenylalanine. The read is trimmed to its CDR3 DNA, 48 bases read in frame from base 1. What was sequenced was PBMCs or T cells enriched from blood (not recorded which). The source of this sequence is a man aged 50 to 60 who had recovered from COVID-19. The chain couples TRBV9 to TRBJ1-3, with no reliable assignment of the D segment. The DNA sequence is TGTGCCAGCAGCGTAGCGTCGGTGAGCTCTGGAAACACCATATATTTT. The translation is CASSVASVSSGNTIYF.